The sequence of this T cell receptor (beta chain) was determined in a study of shared clonotypes between healthy human individuals. Using immunoSEQ multiplex PCR, the repertoire was profiled, and TCRdb retains in-frame clones only, with some absent. The data contain some 1,100,000 clones, approximately 80% of them seen just once; the ten biggest clones take up around 0.47%. Every one of the donors was a Caucasian adult that lived in Nashville, Tennessee. The split of CD4+ cells yielded CD45RA+ naive and CD45RA-negative memory subsets. A few counts support this clone. The CDR3 runs to 13 residues. V was shortened by 1 base and J by 2 bases, with 5 bases between the two germline ends. Per the germline V gene, CDR1 is MGHRA and CDR2 is YSYEKL.

The receptor was isolated from a man between 18 and 35 years old in good health. Some clones in this sample may be carry-over from other donors' samples. The V and J genes are TRBV4-1 and TRBJ1-2; D not resolved. Specimen: memory CD4+ T cells from PBMCs. Indicated subset: CD45RA-negative fraction. CDR3 sequence reads: CASSQARNYGYTF. CDR3 nucleotides: TGCGCCAGCAGCCAAGCTCGGAACTATGGCTACACCTTC.